These 31 T cell receptor beta chains were sequenced from one sample in a study of monozygotic twins with inflammatory bowel disease. TCRdb re-called the 5' RACE reads; every CDR3 protein appears as one record, without DNA. This specimen shows over 130,000 distinct CDR3 sequences; the ten leading clones hold 2% to 3%. Specimen: blood. These receptors originate from a human donor with ulcerative colitis or Crohn's disease, or a healthy co-twin of an affected twin (not recorded which).

The chain couples TRBV6-1 to TRBJ1-3; the TCRdb call, TRBD1, lacks DNA for checking. Per germline, CDR1 MNHNS and CDR2 SASEGT. The CDR3 contains 16 residues. The CDR3 loop reads CASSEKGRTSGNTIYF.

The J gene is TRBJ2-7, the V gene TRBV3-1; TCRdb indicates TRBD2, and absent DNA this call remains unverified. The CDR3 sequence is 16 residues long. CDR1 and CDR2 (germline): LGHDT, YNNKEL (reference sequence). The CDR3 here is CASSQDVLAGSYEQYF.

The CDR3 loop is CAIRQYPGSNQPQHF. The chain joins TRBV10-3 to TRBJ1-5. Germline V gene sequence: CDR1 ENHRY, CDR2 SYGVKD. The CDR3 sequence is 15 residues long.

J is TRBJ1-6 and V is TRBV5-4; checking the TCRdb D call of TRBD1 is not possible without DNA. This CDR3 spans 15 amino acids. Germline lookup yields CDR1 SGHNT and CDR2 YYREEE (reference sequence). The CDR3 here is CASSEPTGLGSPLHF.

The V and J genes are TRBV20-1 and TRBJ2-3; with no DNA, the TCRdb D assignment of TRBD1 cannot be verified. Germline CDR1 DFQATT, CDR2 SNEGSKA (reference sequence). The CDR3 has 15 residues. This CDR3 is CSARAGTGYTDTQYF.

This chain connects TRBV12-3 or TRBV12-4 to TRBJ2-3; the D call of TRBD2 rests on TCRdb alone, since no DNA is present to check it. This CDR3 contains 13 residues. The CDR3 spells CAAAKLGTDTQYF.

The chain joins TRBV5-1 to TRBJ1-6; TCRdb's assignment of TRBD1 cannot be checked, as there is no DNA. Germline V CDR1 and CDR2: SGHRS, YFSETQ. CDR3 length: 20 residues. The CDR3 loop is CASSLSLTGQMFSYNSPLHF.

The chain carries TRBV20-1 and TRBJ1-3. Germline loops: CDR1 DFQATT, CDR2 SNEGSKA (reference sequence). The CDR3 sequence is 14 residues long. CDR3 sequence reads: CSATKTDSGNTIYF.

The CDR3 loop reads CAIRDREGGPGTEAFF. The chain uses TRBV10-3 and TRBJ1-1. Germline V CDR1 and CDR2: ENHRY, SYGVKD. The CDR3 length is 16 residues.

This rearrangement joins TRBV5-1 to TRBJ1-4; TCRdb's assignment of TRBD1 cannot be checked, as there is no DNA. Germline V gives CDR1 SGHRS, CDR2 YFSETQ. This CDR3 is 14 amino acids long. CDR3: CASSLMGQKEKLFF.

CDR3 region: CATLQGLKTDTQYF. The chain has TRBV10-3 and TRBJ2-3; the TCRdb call, TRBD1, lacks DNA for checking. Germline V gene sequence: CDR1 ENHRY, CDR2 SYGVKD. CDR3 length equals 14 residues.

This chain connects TRBV20-1 to TRBJ2-7; TCRdb's assignment of TRBD1 cannot be checked, as there is no DNA. Germline V gives CDR1 DFQATT, CDR2 SNEGSKA (reference sequence). The CDR3 is 20 residues long. CDR3 sequence: CSASNPTPGQGLYNLYEQYF.

The chain carries TRBV5-1 and TRBJ1-2. CDR3 length equals 16 residues. The V gene's germline CDR1 is SGHRS and CDR2 YFSETQ. The chain's CDR3 is CASSLDGGVTNYGYTF.

The chain is built from TRBV7-2 and TRBJ1-5; TCRdb calls TRBD1, which cannot be checked without DNA. Germline V gene data show CDR1 as SGHTA and CDR2 as FQGNSA. The CDR3 totals 17 residues. CDR3 region: CASSSGQGVPLNQPQHF.

The chain carries TRBV14 and TRBJ1-2; TCRdb outputs TRBD1, but without DNA this stays unchecked. From germline, CDR1 is SGHDN and CDR2 FVKESK. The CDR3 has 13 amino acids. Here the CDR3 reads CASRSGIDYGYTF.

V gene TRBV7-8 combines with J gene TRBJ2-1; TCRdb reports TRBD1, a call that lacks DNA to check it against. CDR1 SGHVS and CDR2 FQNEAQ come from the germline V gene. The CDR3 loop spans 15 amino acids. The CDR3 sequence is CASSYRGRGYNEQFF.

The chain uses TRBV11-3 and TRBJ2-7. Germline V gene sequence: CDR1 SGHNT, CDR2 YENEEA. This CDR3 contains 16 residues. Here the CDR3 reads CASSPGPNLGSYEQYF.

The genes are TRBV6-2 or TRBV6-3 and TRBJ2-1; TCRdb designates TRBD2, a call that cannot be tested without DNA. Germline lookup yields CDR1 MNHEY and CDR2 SVGEGT. This CDR3 contains 20 residues. CDR3 in amino acids: CASSYSGELAGISSYNEQFF.

The chain uses TRBV20-1 and TRBJ1-2; TCRdb proposes TRBD1, but this gene call is untestable without DNA. The CDR3 sequence is 12 residues long. Looked up from germline, CDR1 is DFQATT and CDR2 is SNEGSKA (reference sequence). CDR3: CSEQRGVHGYTF.

The chain carries TRBV7-2 and TRBJ2-2; TCRdb returns TRBD1, unconfirmable since there is no DNA. The CDR3 runs to 15 residues. Germline CDR1 and CDR2: SGHTA and FQGNSA. CDR3 sequence: CASSRPGTGTGELFF.

The chain joins TRBV9 to TRBJ2-7; TCRdb's assignment of TRBD1 cannot be checked, as there is no DNA. CDR1 and CDR2 (germline): SGDLS, YYNGEE. This CDR3 comprises 15 residues. CDR3 sequence reads: CASSVGWGATYEQYF.

The chain uses TRBV15 and TRBJ2-2. The germline V gene has CDR1 LNHNV and CDR2 YYDKDF (reference sequence). CDR3 length equals 13 residues. The CDR3 protein is CATSRDRAGELFF.

This chain joins TRBV7-2 and TRBJ1-1; TCRdb outputs TRBD1, but without DNA this stays unchecked. The germline V gene has CDR1 SGHTA and CDR2 FQGNSA. The CDR3 consists of 14 residues. This chain's CDR3 is CASTNTNRDTEAFF.

This sequence joins TRBV5-1 and TRBJ2-7; TCRdb's D call, TRBD1, is unchecked because there is no DNA. This CDR3 is built from 14 residues. CDR1 is SGHRS and CDR2 is YFSETQ in the germline V gene. The CDR3 loop is CASSPGGYSYEQYF. The full variable domain, with the rest looked up from reference TRBV5-1 and TRBJ2-7, is KAGVTQTPRYLIKTRGQQVTLSCSPISGHRSVSWYQQTPGQGLQFLFEYFSETQRNKGNFPGRFSGRQFSNSRSEMNVSTLELGDSALYLCASSPGGYSYEQYFGPGTRLTVT.

The rearrangement links TRBV5-5 to TRBJ1-1; the TCRdb call, TRBD1, lacks DNA for checking. Germline loops: CDR1 SGHKS, CDR2 YYEKEE (reference sequence). The CDR3 length is 15 residues. The CDR3: CASSLAPGLNTEAFF. Full variable domain (remainder filled in from reference TRBV5-5 and TRBJ1-1): DAGVTQSPTHLIKTRGQQVTLRCSPISGHKSVSWYQQVLGQGPQFIFQYYEKEERGRGNFPDRFSARQFPNYSSELNVNALLLGDSALYLCASSLAPGLNTEAFFGQGTRLTVV.

V usage is TRBV4-3 and J usage is TRBJ1-1; TCRdb's assignment of TRBD1 cannot be checked, as there is no DNA. CDR3 length: 11 residues. Germline V gene lookup returns CDR1 LGHNA and CDR2 YSLEER. CDR3 sequence: CASNQGNEAFF.

The chain uses TRBV6-1 and TRBJ2-5; without DNA, the TCRdb call of TRBD2 cannot be checked. CDR1 is MNHNS and CDR2 is SASEGT in the germline V gene. This CDR3 region has 16 residues. The CDR3 here is CAILFGGTRRVETQYF.

V and J are TRBV18 and TRBJ2-6. Germline assignment: CDR1 KGHSH and CDR2 LQKENI. The CDR3 is made up of 16 amino acids. CDR3 loop: CASSPGHPSGANVLTF.

V and J are TRBV7-8 and TRBJ1-5. The germline V gene has CDR1 SGHVS and CDR2 FQNEAQ. The CDR3 contains 15 residues. This CDR3 reads CASSLLIRADQPQHF.

The V call is TRBV25-1, the J call TRBJ2-2; checking the TCRdb D call of TRBD1 is not possible without DNA. Germline CDR1 reads MGHDK; CDR2 reads SYGVNS. The CDR3 runs to 15 residues. The CDR3 spells CASSAGQGYTGELFF.

The V gene is TRBV20-1, the J gene TRBJ2-7; TCRdb indicates TRBD1, and absent DNA this call remains unverified. The CDR3 covers 14 residues. Germline-derived CDR1 and CDR2 are DFQATT and SNEGSKA (reference sequence). CDR3 loop: CSARAARGRYEQYF.